The 11 T cell receptor beta chains below were found in one sample sequenced in a study of beta chain features in type 1 diabetes. Investigators reverse transcribed all isolated RNA, so they sequenced expressed TCRB transcripts. Assay used: immunoSEQ multiplex PCR; TCRdb lists only in-frame clones, some missing. The sample has 20,000 to 25,000 clones, under 75% seen once; the top ten hold 4% to 4.5%. Overall study findings and caveats: Moderately but significantly shorter TCRB CDR3s were found in Type 1 diabetes patients in all four CD4+ subsets.

Their antigens are not known. The sample was Tregs from blood. The receptor source for this set is a man aged 18 to 35 with type 1 diabetes.

The J gene is TRBJ2-1, the V gene TRBV2; TRBD2 matches 9 bases. V dropped 5 bases and J dropped 4; count of bases not matched to a gene: 9. The germline gives CDR1 SNHLY, CDR2 FYNNEI. CDR3 length: 16 residues. The CDR3 DNA sequence: TGTGCCAGCAGTAGATATGGCGGGGGGGGGTACAATGAGCAGTTCTTC. Its protein is CASSRYGGGGYNEQFF.

The J gene is TRBJ2-2, the V gene TRBV19, with TRBD2 matching 7 bases. V lost 1 base to trimming and J lost 4 bases; unmatched junction nucleotides: 3. Per germline, CDR1 LNHDA and CDR2 SQIVND (reference sequence). The CDR3 extends over 15 amino acids. CDR3 protein: CASSIAGTITGELFF. In nucleotides, the CDR3 is TGTGCCAGTAGTATAGCTGGGACTATCACCGGGGAGCTGTTTTTT.

This chain uses TRBV5-4 with TRBJ2-5; 13 bases line up with TRBD2. Germline-derived CDR1 and CDR2 are SGHNT and YYREEE (reference sequence). This CDR3 region has 16 residues. J lost 3 bases, V lost 5 bases, and 7 bases had no gene match. CDR3 loop: CASSMGLAGTEETQYF. CDR3 bases: TGTGCCAGCAGTATGGGACTAGCGGGGACAGAAGAGACCCAGTACTTC.

The chain combines TRBV7-2 with TRBJ2-1; D might be TRBD2 (6 bases). The CDR3 has 17 amino acids. Trimming left V 2 bases short and J 4 bases short, with 18 bases between. Germline CDR1 reads SGHTA; CDR2 reads FQGNSA. For the CDR3, the DNA is TGTGCCAGCAGCTTAACGATTTTAGCGGTTGATTACAATGAGCAGTTCTTC. Encoded protein: CASSLTILAVDYNEQFF.

The chain has TRBV28 and TRBJ1-1; 7 bases fit TRBD1. This CDR3 is built from 14 residues. V gave up 5 bases and J gave up 5 bases; unmatched junction bases: 8. CDR1 MDHEN and CDR2 SYDVKM come from the germline V gene. CDR3 coding DNA: TGTGCCAGCAGTGTCACAGGGGTTGAGACTGAAGCTTTCTTT. It is translated as CASSVTGVETEAFF.

The J gene is TRBJ2-7, the V gene TRBV7-2; 10 bases are shared with TRBD2. CDR1 is SGHTA, CDR2 FQGNSA, per germline. This CDR3 contains 14 residues. The V and J ends lost 3 bases and 1 base, in that order; junction bases with no gene match: 0. The CDR3 sequence is CASSLGLASYEQYF. The CDR3, as DNA: TGTGCCAGCAGCTTGGGACTAGCGTCCTACGAGCAGTACTTC.

V and J are TRBV5-1 and TRBJ2-3, with 8 bases aligning to TRBD1. V was pared by 0 bases and J by 6 bases, with 3 bases of the junction left unmatched. There are 14 residues in the CDR3. CDR1 and CDR2 from the germline V gene are SGHRS and YFSETQ. CDR3 bases: TGCGCCAGCAGCTTGGCCAGGGGGCTGGATACGCAGTATTTT. Its protein product is CASSLARGLDTQYF.

The gene calls are TRBV7-2 and TRBJ2-1; D is possibly TRBD2 (6 bases). Germline lookup yields CDR1 SGHTA and CDR2 FQGNSA. The V end lost 4 bases, the J end lost 4 bases, and 8 bases lay between the germline ends. The CDR3 is made up of 13 amino acids. This CDR3 is CASSSGSYNEQFF. CDR3 DNA sequence: TGTGCCAGCAGCTCCGGGAGTTACAATGAGCAGTTCTTC.

This sequence joins TRBV5-1 and TRBJ1-1, with a possible D match to TRBD1 (5 bases). Trimming shortened V by 4 bases and J by 7 bases, and 17 bases separated the two germline ends. Per germline, CDR1 SGHRS and CDR2 YFSETQ. The CDR3 covers 14 residues. The CDR3 region is CASSGGAGPVEAFF. The DNA of the CDR3 is TGCGCCAGCAGCGGCGGAGCGGGGCCGGTTGAAGCTTTCTTT. The whole variable domain, filled in from reference TRBV5-1 and TRBJ1-1, reads KAGVTQTPRYLIKTRGQQVTLSCSPISGHRSVSWYQQTPGQGLQFLFEYFSETQRNKGNFPGRFSGRQFSNSRSEMNVSTLELGDSALYLCASSGGAGPVEAFFGQGTRLTVV.

V and J are TRBV28 and TRBJ1-2, with D unresolved. Germline CDR1 and CDR2: MDHEN and SYDVKM. This CDR3 spans 14 amino acids. V gave up 9 bases and J gave up 4 bases, with 18 bases separating them. CDR3 sequence (DNA): TGTGCCAGTCAGACCGCACAGCAGTTCTATGGCTACACCTTC. Amino acids: CASQTAQQFYGYTF.

In this sample, this clone turned up a few times. This chain connects TRBV30 to TRBJ2-1; 8 nucleotides match TRBD2. Trimming took 8 bases from V and 6 from J; bases not matched to a gene: 9. Germline loops: CDR1 GTSNPN, CDR2 SVGIG (reference sequence). The CDR3 consists of 13 residues. The CDR3 nucleotides read TGTGCCCGGTCACCCGGGGGGGCCAATGAGCAGTTCTTC. It yields the protein CARSPGGANEQFF.